This T cell receptor (beta chain) derives from a study of cytomegalovirus exposure and HLA in healthy donors listed by TCRdb under 2017. Turning to the overall study: According to a later analysis, the 120 or so validation repertoires were produced on the same platform as the roughly 720 repertoires of the first cohort. The study aimed to test whether cataloging public T cell receptors could reveal signatures of past pathogen exposure. A separate validation cohort of 100 to 150 different subjects was used in addition to the approximately 640-subject first cohort. To predict cytomegalovirus infection status, the study combined high-throughput TCR immunosequencing, statistical association of individual TCRs with disease status, and machine learning.

Overall study outcomes, separate from this receptor: In vitro tests confirmed that three of the cytomegalovirus-associated TCR beta chains recognize cytomegalovirus antigens. In a later analysis, TCRs clustered in the first cohort were found to also tend to co-occur in the approximately 120 validation repertoires, with 85% to 95% of cluster scores above 0. In the study, roughly 160 TCR beta chains were listed as associated with cytomegalovirus. The classifier was reported to diagnose cytomegalovirus status with high specificity and sensitivity in both the original cohort and the validation cohort. It was suggested by the authors that the approach could potentially be generalized to other disease states and immunological phenotypes. Across donors, most TCR sequences were observed very rarely, whereas some public TCRs were present in many individuals. A later analysis lacked HLA typing for the validation cohort, so it scored co-occurrence in that cohort across all 110 or so repertoires.

As to this clone: Its antigen target is currently unknown. Within one base of it there is no much larger clone, and no base qualities were kept.

The donors belonged to the validation cohort of over a hundred subjects, which was separate from the 666-subject first cohort. Library generation was performed with the immunoSEQ multiplex PCR assay. In the authors' own workflow: A statistical classification framework was developed to diagnose cytomegalovirus status using the catalog of TCR beta chain sequences. TCRdb provides this immuneACCESS table in a form limited to in-frame rearrangements. Some clones are lacking; in checked studies, under half of them reflect an unresolved V gene, and why the rest are absent is not known. For V, J and clone size, that table is used; D and trimming come from the DNA. The sample table records tens of thousands of clones; roughly 94% of these occur just once. Over 1.2% of the sample is taken by the ten largest. Between the V and J ends, shortened by 5 bases and 6 bases respectively, the junction contains 11 bases. The germline V gene supplies CDR1 SQVTM and CDR2 ANQGSEA. CDR3 length: 12 amino acids, cysteine to phenylalanine. Only the CDR3 region is kept as DNA, spanning 36 bases read in frame from base 1.

The sequence was obtained from a man younger than 35 in good health and CMV-seropositive. The sequencing input was PBMCs. This chain is built from TRBV29-1 and TRBJ2-1; perhaps TRBD2 is the D gene, with 6 bases matching. The CDR3 has the sequence CSVPRRGNEQFF. The nucleotide sequence is given as TGCAGCGTTCCCCGGAGGGGCAATGAGCAGTTCTTC.